The TCR beta chain under discussion was sequenced for a study of T cell responses to AZD1222 COVID-19 vaccine. Whole-study findings and limits: Breadth and depth of Spike-specific TCRs rose after two AZD1222 doses.

Profiled with immunoSEQ multiplex PCR; TCRdb holds only in-frame clones, not every one. Altogether around 59,000 clones are present, 80% to 90% being singletons, with the ten largest covering approximately 6.1%. Trimming pared 5 bases from V and 8 bases from J, leaving 16 bases between. The germline V gene has CDR1 SEHNR and CDR2 FQNEAQ (reference sequence). CDR3 length: 14 amino acids. On this clone itself: Its antigen is currently unknown.

The source is an adult who received the AZD1222 COVID-19 vaccine. The sequenced sample was peripheral blood, obtained 28 days after the second AZD1222 dose. V is TRBV7-9 and J is TRBJ2-1; D possibly uses TRBD1 or TRBD2 (5 bases each). CDR3 DNA sequence: TGTGCCAGCAGCCACGGGGCAAAACGGGATGAGCAGTTCTTC. This translates into CASSHGAKRDEQFF.